This TCR beta chain is drawn from a study of control samples from healthy donors and cancer patients. Generated by immunoSEQ multiplex PCR, the TCRdb table keeps only in-frame clones and is missing some. This sample has 25,000 to 30,000 clones; around nine tenths occur once, and the top ten carry approximately 1.5%. This CDR3 contains 15 residues. The germline V gene has CDR1 SGHRS and CDR2 YFSETQ. V was clipped by 3 bases and J by 4 bases; unmatched bases: 5. This clone was found once. Sequencing was done on a sample of PBMCs. The genes are TRBV5-1 and TRBJ1-1; 11 nucleotides match TRBD1. This sequence was found in a woman between 40 and 55 years old with lung cancer. The CDR3 bases are TGCGCCAGCAGCTCTTCTGGGACAGGGGGCACTGAAGCTTTCTTT. It encodes CASSSSGTGGTEAFF.